The 10 T cell receptor beta chains presented below share a single source sample, sequenced in a study of T-cell memory formation after mild COVID-19. TCRdb called the 5' RACE reads again in MiXCR, with one record for every CDR3 protein. The repertoire includes around 320,000 distinct CDR3 sequences, under 30% of them detected once, and roughly 13% sits in the top ten. Sequenced material: PBMCs or a T cell subset sorted from them (not recorded which). These receptors all come from an adult woman who had mild COVID-19 (a few samples of this study predate the infection). Cell type and time point are not known.

This clonotype was found a few times. This chain uses TRBV7-2 with TRBJ2-5; D unclear. The CDR3 is 15 residues long. V was shortened by 5 bases and J by 3 bases, with 16 bases between the two germline ends. The V gene's germline CDR1 is SGHTA and CDR2 FQGNSA. CDR3 loop: CASSPRAGSEETQYF. The CDR3 DNA sequence: TGTGCCAGCAGCCCCCGGGCAGGATCAGAAGAGACCCAGTACTTC.

The J gene is TRBJ1-4, the V gene TRBV7-9, with D uncertain. The V and J ends lost 0 bases and 3 bases respectively, with 11 bases between them. In germline, CDR1 is SEHNR, CDR2 FQNEAQ (reference sequence). This CDR3 contains 16 residues. CDR3 in amino acids: CASSLAFGGSNEKLFF. CDR3 coding DNA: TGTGCCAGCAGCTTAGCGTTTGGTGGATCTAATGAAAAACTGTTTTTT.

The rearrangement joins TRBV12-3 or TRBV12-4 to TRBJ2-1; D is unresolved. The V end lost 6 bases, the J end lost 11 bases, and 14 bases lay between the germline ends. The CDR3 sequence is 12 residues long. The CDR3 loop reads CASSPDRIQQFF. The DNA for the CDR3 is TGTGCCAGCAGCCCGGACCGAATTCAGCAGTTCTTC.

This clonotype was seen more than once but under ten times. This chain joins TRBV20-1 and TRBJ2-1; D may be TRBD2 (5 bases). Trimming removed 6 bases from V and 14 bases from J, with 17 bases in between. The CDR3 contains 11 residues. CDR1 is DFQATT and CDR2 is SNEGSKA in the germline V gene (reference sequence). CDR3 sequence (DNA): TGCAGTGCCAAGGACTGGCCCCGGGAGTTCTTC. Translating it yields CSAKDWPREFF.

This clonotype was counted ten times or more. The chain is built from TRBV12-3 or TRBV12-4 and TRBJ1-2, with TRBD1 as a possible D gene (6 bases). V was shortened by 3 bases and J by 3 bases, with 17 bases between the two germline ends. The CDR3 runs to 16 residues. The CDR3 DNA follows: TGTGCCAGCAGTTTTGGCCGGCCCGGACAGTACTATGGCTACACCTTC. Protein: CASSFGRPGQYYGYTF.

The chain recombines TRBV29-1 with TRBJ1-1; 9 bases fit TRBD1. The CDR3 is 17 amino acids. V lost 0 bases, J lost 3 bases, and 11 bases stayed unmatched. Germline V CDR1 and CDR2: SQVTM, ANQGSEA. For the CDR3, the DNA is TGCAGCGTTGAAGATATTGGGACAGGGTCTTCGGACACTGAAGCTTTCTTT. Protein product: CSVEDIGTGSSDTEAFF. The full variable domain, in which reference TRBV29-1 and TRBJ1-1 provide the parts outside the CDR3, is SAVISQKPSRDICQRGTSLTIQCQVDSQVTMMFWYRQQPGQSLTLIATANQGSEATYESGFVIDKFPISRPNLTFSTLTVSNMSPEDSSIYLCSVEDIGTGSSDTEAFFGQGTRLTVV.

The chain carries TRBV12-3 or TRBV12-4 and TRBJ2-6; D remains ambiguous. This CDR3 is built from 13 residues. The V and J ends lost 3 bases and 6 bases respectively, with 6 bases between them. The CDR3 DNA sequence: TGTGCCAGCAGTTTTGTTGAGGCCAACGTCCTGACTTTC. Protein sequence: CASSFVEANVLTF.

Here the CDR3 DNA reads TGTGCCAGCAGTTACTCCGGAGGACAGCCCACGAACACCGGGGAGCTGTTTTTT. This sequence encodes CASSYSGGQPTNTGELFF. The rearrangement links TRBV6-6 to TRBJ2-2, with D possibly being TRBD1 (6 bases). The germline V gene encodes CDR1 MNHNY and CDR2 SVGAGI (reference sequence). The CDR3 is made up of 18 amino acids. V was shortened by 0 bases and J by 0 bases, with 14 bases between the two germline ends.

This sequence joins TRBV30 and TRBJ2-2, with a tentative D call TRBD1 (6 bases). This CDR3 spans 12 amino acids. Germline V gene data show CDR1 as GTSNPN and CDR2 as SVGIG (reference sequence). V lost 3 bases, J lost 5 bases, and 7 bases lay in between. The CDR3 loop is CAWRRGTGELFF. Written as DNA, the CDR3 is TGTGCCTGGAGGAGGGGGACCGGGGAGCTGTTTTTT.

This clonotype turned up a few times. The chain couples TRBV7-3 to TRBJ1-1; a possible D gene is TRBD1 (5 bases). V lost 0 bases to trimming and J lost 0 bases, with 11 bases between them. This CDR3 is built from 16 residues. Germline assignment: CDR1 SGHTA and CDR2 FQGTGA. Written as DNA, the CDR3 is TGTGCCAGCAGCTTAACTCCAGGGATCATGAACACTGAAGCTTTCTTT. Amino acid sequence: CASSLTPGIMNTEAFF.